This TCR beta chain was obtained from a study of shared clonotypes between healthy human individuals. Study background: Donors had three CD4 naive, three CD4 memory, two CD8 naive and one CD8 memory plate apiece.

The CDR3 has 15 residues. With V trimmed by 3 bases and J by 0 bases, 2 bases remained unmatched. The germline CDR1 and CDR2 sequences are KGHSH and LQKENI. Sequencing used immunoSEQ multiplex PCR; TCRdb keeps in-frame clones, though not all of them. The data hold some 1,400,000 clones, with approximately 97% observed a single time. There were no recent acute infections or vaccinations among the donors, who were healthy HIV-negative adults. Of note for this clone: Other DNA sequences from this sample encode an identical CDR3 as well.

The rearrangement uses TRBV18 and TRBJ1-3; 7 bases agree with TRBD1. The sample was naive CD4+ T cells sorted from blood. The subset here: CD45RA+ positively selected. The sequence derives from a man aged 25 to 40 in good health. The CDR3 region has the DNA TGTGCCAGCTCACCGACAGGGAGCTCTGGAAACACCATATATTTT. Protein: CASSPTGSSGNTIYF. Drawing the rest from reference TRBV18 and TRBJ1-3, the complete variable domain is NAGVMQNPRHLVRRRGQEARLRCSPMKGHSHVYWYRQLPEEGLKFMVYLQKENIIDESGMPKERFSAEFPKEGPSILRIQQVVRGDSAAYFCASSPTGSSGNTIYFGEGSWLTVV.